A single T cell receptor (beta chain) is shown here with its context. The sample's treatment: some 20 received Ad26.COV2.S at low or high dose, single or two shots; 5 received placebo; per-sample allocation not given. All samples were drawn on day 63, counting from the first vaccine or placebo injection. Libraries were prepared by immunoSEQ multiplex PCR; TCRdb keeps only in-frame clonotypes and omits some of them. The table includes about 420,000 clones, roughly 90% detected once. This CDR3 has 16 residues. V shed 6 bases and J 5 bases; nucleotides not matched to a gene: 14. The germline gives CDR1 SGHDT, CDR2 YYEEEE. The data were taken from a study of Ad26.COV2.S vaccination and SARS-CoV-2 variants. Study as a whole: Participants got Ad26.COV2.S intramuscularly, once or twice 56 days apart.

The TCR originated in a person aged 18 to 65 who received the Ad26.COV2.S COVID-19 vaccine or a placebo. This chain joins TRBV5-6 and TRBJ2-3; 8 nucleotides align to TRBD2. Here the sequenced sample was peripheral blood, taken in a trial of Ad26.COV2.S vaccine versus placebo. DNA of the CDR3: TGTGCCAGCACCTCCCTGGCCATCGCGGGGGGAGATACGCAGTATTTT. Translation gives CASTSLAIAGGDTQYF.